The 20 T cell receptor beta chains in this list originate from one sample, sequenced in a study of blood T cell repertoires in COVID-19. Measured with immunoSEQ multiplex PCR; TCRdb has only the in-frame clones, and not every one. The sample has 250,000 to 350,000 clones; 70% to 85% are singletons. The sequenced sample consisted of peripheral blood. The receptors come from a human donor with COVID-19, enrolled during active disease. The donor label of this sample is uncertain.

This sequence joins TRBV30 and TRBJ1-6; the D gene is possibly TRBD1 (5 bases). The CDR3 extends over 16 amino acids. CDR1 is GTSNPN, CDR2 SVGIG, per germline (reference sequence). The V end lost 2 bases, the J end lost 2 bases, and 13 bases lay between the germline ends. The DNA for the CDR3 is TGTGCCTGGAGTAGAGAAGGGGTCCCCTATAATTCACCCCTCCACTTT. Its translation: CAWSREGVPYNSPLHF.

V is TRBV10-2 and J is TRBJ1-5; D is unresolved. Per the germline V gene, CDR1 is WSHSY and CDR2 is SAAADI. V was clipped by 7 bases and J by 0 bases, with 7 bases between them. The CDR3 covers 13 residues. The CDR3 DNA reads as TGCGCCAGCACTGATTATAGCAATCAGCCCCAGCATTTT. Protein: CASTDYSNQPQHF.

V and J are TRBV6-1 and TRBJ1-5, with D unresolved. Trimming took off 2 bases at V and 5 bases at J, with 7 bases between the two ends. Per germline, CDR1 MNHNS and CDR2 SASEGT. The CDR3 has 13 residues. The CDR3 loop reads CASSELADQPQHF. CDR3 nucleotide sequence: TGTGCCAGCAGTGAACTGGCGGATCAGCCCCAGCATTTT.

This clone appeared a single time. J is TRBJ2-1 and V is TRBV19; perhaps TRBD2 as D (5 bases). Trimming took 4 bases from V and 2 from J, leaving 12 bases between them. The germline gives CDR1 LNHDA, CDR2 SQIVND (reference sequence). The CDR3 has 15 amino acids. The CDR3 sequence is CASSTDGNTYNEQFF. The CDR3 DNA follows: TGTGCCAGTAGTACGGACGGGAACACCTACAATGAGCAGTTCTTC.

The DNA for the CDR3 is TGCAGCGTTGGGATAGTCGGGGGTGGAAAAACTGAAGCTTTCTTT. Protein product: CSVGIVGGGKTEAFF. This chain connects TRBV29-1 to TRBJ1-1; tentatively, D is TRBD1 (5 bases). Germline assignment: CDR1 SQVTM and CDR2 ANQGSEA. CDR3 length: 15 amino acids. V was pared by 4 bases and J by 5 bases, with 20 bases between.

In regard to this clone: A much larger clone lies a single base off, so this may be a read error. Other nucleotide sequences in the sample specify the same CDR3. The rearrangement links TRBV5-4 to TRBJ1-6; 8 bases align to TRBD1. This CDR3 has 14 residues. Germline loops: CDR1 SGHNT, CDR2 YYREEE (reference sequence). Germline trimming cut 0 bases from V and 7 bases from J; bases unmatched to any gene: 0. CDR3 protein: CASSLDRGNSPLHF. For the CDR3, the DNA is TGTGCCAGCAGCTTGGACAGGGGGAATTCACCCCTCCACTTT.

This chain joins TRBV19 and TRBJ2-3; possible D gene TRBD2, 5 bases. V lost 7 bases and J 8 bases, leaving 13 bases between the germline ends. This CDR3 comprises 12 residues. The germline CDR1 and CDR2 sequences are LNHDA and SQIVND (reference sequence). CDR3 loop: CASTPGFGTQYF. DNA of the CDR3: TGTGCCAGTACCCCGGGGTTTGGTACGCAGTATTTT.

This clone was seen just once. The CDR3 nucleotides are TGCAGCGTGACTCGATCTGGGGCCAACGTCCTGACTTTC. It codes for CSVTRSGANVLTF. This chain joins TRBV29-1 and TRBJ2-6; no firm D call. From germline, CDR1 is SQVTM and CDR2 ANQGSEA. The CDR3 is made up of 13 amino acids. Trimming removed 6 bases from V and 1 base from J, with 7 bases in between. Drawing the rest from reference TRBV29-1 and TRBJ2-6, the complete variable domain is SAVISQKPSRDICQRGTSLTIQCQVDSQVTMMFWYRQQPGQSLTLIATANQGSEATYESGFVIDKFPISRPNLTFSTLTVSNMSPEDSSIYLCSVTRSGANVLTFGAGSRLTVL.

The rearrangement uses TRBV2 and TRBJ1-1, with D maybe TRBD1 (6 bases). There are 15 residues in the CDR3. Trimming stripped 0 bases from V and 3 bases from J, with 11 bases between. Germline CDR1 and CDR2: SNHLY and FYNNEI. This CDR3 reads CASSEARGGHTEAFF. CDR3 bases: TGTGCCAGCAGTGAAGCGCGGGGGGGCCACACTGAAGCTTTCTTT.

The chain uses TRBV5-1 and TRBJ1-4; D might be TRBD1 (6 bases). This CDR3 comprises 14 residues. Trimming cost V 3 bases and J 5 bases, with 11 bases left between them. The germline gives CDR1 SGHRS, CDR2 YFSETQ. The CDR3 loop reads CASSSRTANEKLFF. Written as DNA, the CDR3 is TGCGCCAGCAGCTCTCGGACAGCAAATGAAAAACTGTTTTTT.

In its sample, this clone was seen a few times. The chain uses TRBV7-3 and TRBJ1-1; D possibly corresponds to TRBD1 (5 bases). In germline, CDR1 is SGHTA, CDR2 FQGTGA. The CDR3 spans 14 residues. The V end lost 1 base, the J end lost 1 base, and 7 bases lay between the germline ends. CDR3 nucleotide sequence: TGTGCCAGCAGCTTAAGGCAGGGGAACACTGAAGCTTTCTTT. This translates into CASSLRQGNTEAFF.

This rearrangement joins TRBV21-1 to TRBJ2-1; the table gives TRBD1 as D, unverified against the DNA. TRBV21-1 is described as a pseudogene. The length of the CDR3 is 16 residues. The CDR3 region is CASSTRRGSSYNEQFF. The CDR3 DNA follows: TGTGCCAGCAGCACCCGCAGGGGAAGCTCCTACAATGAGCAGTTCTTC.

The CDR3 reads CASSLSAIGTIYF. The CDR3 bases are TGTGCCAGCAGCTTATCCGCCATCGGCACCATATATTTT. The rearrangement uses TRBV7-9 and TRBJ1-3; D is undetermined. CDR3 length: 13 residues. The V gene lost 2 bases and the J gene lost 9 bases, with 11 bases spanning the gap. Germline assignment: CDR1 SEHNR and CDR2 FQNEAQ (reference sequence). Supplemented by reference TRBV7-9 and TRBJ1-3, the full variable domain reads DTGVSQNPRHKITKRGQNVTFRCDPISEHNRLYWYRQTLGQGPEFLTYFQNEAQLEKSRLLSDRFSAERPKGSFSTLEIQRTEQGDSAMYLCASSLSAIGTIYFGEGSWLTVV.

This sequence joins TRBV11-2 and TRBJ1-1, with no clear D. The CDR3 runs to 13 residues. The germline gives CDR1 SGHAT, CDR2 FQNNGV. The V end was cut by 0 bases, the J end by 10 bases, with 12 bases between. Here the CDR3 reads CASSLEMRVGAFF. CDR3 nucleotides: TGTGCCAGCAGCTTAGAGATGCGGGTTGGAGCTTTCTTT. The full variable domain, its missing parts supplied by reference TRBV11-2 and TRBJ1-1, is EAGVAQSPRYKIIEKRQSVAFWCNPISGHATLYWYQQILGQGPKLLIQFQNNGVVDDSQLPKDRFSAERLKGVDSTLKIQPAKLEDSAVYLCASSLEMRVGAFFGQGTRLTVV.

A few counts support this clone. For the CDR3, the DNA is TGTGCCACCAGCGGGACTGGGGGGGCCAACGTCCTGACTTTC. This encodes CATSGTGGANVLTF. The chain has TRBV24-1 and TRBJ2-6, with a tentative D call TRBD2 (6 bases). The CDR3 loop spans 14 amino acids. Germline V CDR1 and CDR2: KGHDR, SFDVKD. V dropped 7 bases and J dropped 4 bases, with 10 bases sitting between them.

This clone turned up a few times. V gene TRBV7-2 combines with J gene TRBJ2-4; no firm D call. Trimming removed 1 base from V and 0 bases from J, with 7 bases in between. CDR1 is SGHTA, CDR2 FQGNSA, per germline. The CDR3 contains 15 residues. The CDR3 is CASSLEYGAKNIQYF. CDR3 nucleotides: TGTGCCAGCAGCTTAGAGTACGGAGCCAAAAACATTCAGTACTTC.

The chain recombines TRBV4-2 with TRBJ2-7; maybe TRBD2 (6 bases). Trimming removed 4 bases at V and 2 bases at J, with 21 bases between. CDR1 LGHNA and CDR2 YNFKEQ come from the germline V gene. The CDR3 consists of 17 residues. DNA of the CDR3: TGTGCCAGCAGCCGGCCAGCGGGTAGCGTGGAAACCTACGAGCAGTACTTC. Its protein is CASSRPAGSVETYEQYF.

This clone came up once. This rearrangement joins TRBV28 to TRBJ1-1; D is undetermined. V dropped 5 bases and J dropped 9 bases, with 19 bases sitting between them. Germline lookup yields CDR1 MDHEN and CDR2 SYDVKM. This CDR3 contains 14 residues. CDR3 region: CASSGRDILGKAFF. CDR3 in DNA: TGTGCCAGCAGTGGGCGGGATATCCTCGGGAAAGCTTTCTTT.

The genes are TRBV6-1 and TRBJ2-1; D perhaps matches TRBD1 (6 bases). In germline, CDR1 is MNHNS, CDR2 SASEGT. Trimming cost V 2 bases and J 2 bases, with 10 bases left between them. CDR3 length: 15 amino acids. CDR3: CASSENREPYNEQFF. The CDR3, as DNA: TGTGCCAGCAGTGAAAACAGGGAGCCCTACAATGAGCAGTTCTTC.

The V call is TRBV7-8, the J call TRBJ2-1; the match to TRBD1 covers 10 bases. The V segment lost 5 bases and the J segment 4 bases; nucleotides outside the gene matches: 8. The CDR3 extends over 16 amino acids. Germline V CDR1 and CDR2: SGHVS, FQNEAQ. CDR3 loop: CASSPNDRGPYNEQFF. DNA of the CDR3: TGTGCCAGCAGCCCGAACGACAGGGGGCCTTACAATGAGCAGTTCTTC.